A single sample is the source of the 3 T cell receptor beta chains below, sequenced in a study of T cell changes during pregnancy in multiple sclerosis. The data were produced by immunoSEQ multiplex PCR, yet TCRdb's version contains in-frame clones alone and is incomplete. The table records 75,000 to 100,000 clones, about nine tenths of them present only once. The material sequenced was peripheral blood, taken in the second trimester of pregnancy. The receptors here all came from a female donor in good health, enrolled as a control in a pregnancy study.

The chain joins TRBV4-1 to TRBJ1-2; TRBD1 agrees at 7 bases. This CDR3 has 13 residues. The ends lost 5 bases at V and 8 bases at J; junction bases unmatched: 8. Germline CDR1 reads MGHRA; CDR2 reads YSYEKL. The CDR3 sequence: CASSRTGLSGYTF. The CDR3 DNA follows: TGCGCCAGCAGCAGGACAGGACTATCCGGCTACACCTTC.

The chain carries TRBV7-9 and TRBJ2-5; D remains ambiguous. The CDR3 is made up of 12 amino acids. The germline V gene has CDR1 SEHNR and CDR2 FQNEAQ (reference sequence). V was clipped by 5 bases and J by 5 bases, with 9 bases between them. CDR3: CASSTGSETQYF. CDR3 nucleotide sequence: TGTGCCAGCAGCACCGGGTCTGAGACCCAGTACTTC.

The rearrangement joins TRBV28 to TRBJ2-5, with D possibly TRBD1 on 6 matching bases. Trimming shortened V by 5 bases and J by 5 bases, and 30 bases separated the two germline ends. CDR3 length: 19 residues. CDR1 MDHEN and CDR2 SYDVKM come from the germline V gene. The chain's CDR3 is CASSLTLLSPGQVVETQYF. DNA of the CDR3: TGTGCCAGCAGTCTAACCCTCCTCAGTCCGGGACAAGTTGTTGAGACCCAGTACTTC.